Listed here is a single T cell receptor (beta chain). This clone has a handful of counts. There is no known antigen for this receptor. No base quality information exists; no much larger clone differs at one position. This sample is drawn from a study of T cell changes during pregnancy in multiple sclerosis (dated by TCRdb to about 2019). Context from the whole study: Changes in the T cell repertoire over the course of pregnancy were examined in this study in women with multiple sclerosis.

The germline V gene (reference sequence) provides CDR1 LNHDA and CDR2 SQIVND. Measured from the cysteine to the phenylalanine, the CDR3 is 9 residues long. The entry retains the CDR3 DNA only, 27 bases that are in frame from base 1. Trimming costs V 10 bases and J 8 bases, and their ends lie 8 bases apart. Library prep was done by the immunoSEQ multiplex PCR assay. Entries here come from immuneACCESS through TCRdb and include only in-frame sequences with V and J called. Some clones fail to appear in such tables; in the studies checked, an unresolved V gene covers under half of the shortfall, and the cause of the remainder is unknown. The sample table lists almost 55,000 clones, about 88% of them with a count of one. 2.5% to 3.5% of the sample is held by the ten biggest clonotypes.

The chain is encoded by TRBV19 joined to TRBJ1-2, with no D gene named confidently. Sequenced material: CD8+ T cells from peripheral blood mononuclear cells, taken before pregnancy. The clonotype originates from a female donor with multiple sclerosis, enrolled in a pregnancy study. The CDR3 is CATGEGYTF. The sequence in DNA is TGTGCCACTGGAGAAGGCTACACCTTC. Outside the CDR3, residues come from the reference TRBV19 and TRBJ1-2 proteins, so the full variable domain is: DGGITQSPKYLFRKEGQNVTLSCEQNLNHDAMYWYRQDPGQGLRLIYYSQIVNDFQKGDIAEGYSVSREKKESFPLTVTSAQKNPTAFYLCATGEGYTFGSGTRLTVV.